This TCR beta chain emerged from a study of T cell repertoires in aging, cancer and after chemotherapy. V lost 8 bases, J lost 8 bases, and 9 bases lay in between. The CDR3 totals 11 residues. Germline values: CDR1 MDHEN, CDR2 SYDVKM. Study findings and constraints: The repertoire data cannot show anything about immunological memory following chemotherapy.

Regarding this clonotype: The antigen is undetermined.

Multiplex touch-down PCR with TRB-A/B primers amplified rearranged V-D-J TRB sequences. TCRdb used MiXCR to reprocess the multiplex PCR reads, holding one entry per CDR3 protein. The data show around 2,800 distinct CDR3 sequences, around 30% seen once. The template was genomic DNA from peripheral blood, not RNA. The V call is TRBV28, the J call TRBJ1-4; D perhaps matches TRBD1 (6 bases). The source material was blood. The TCR sequence derives from a human donor in good health. The CDR3 DNA sequence: TGTGCCAGCTGGGGGGCGGAAAAACTGTTTTTT. It encodes CASWGAEKLFF. The variable domain in full, completed from reference TRBV28 and TRBJ1-4, reads DVKVTQSSRYLVKRTGEKVFLECVQDMDHENMFWYRQDPGLGLRLIYFSYDVKMKEKGDIPEGYSVSREKKERFSLILESASTNQTSMYLCASWGAEKLFFGSGTQLSVL.